This entry features one T cell receptor (beta chain) sequence. Its cognate antigen is unknown. This record comes from a study of CD8 T cells in Susac syndrome. Points from the study as a whole: The Susac syndrome CD4+ T cell repertoires displayed no clonal expansion.

Reverse transcription used roughly 0.45 to 1 ug RNA and random hexamers. Amplification of the TCR beta CDR3 was carried out by immunoSEQ multiplex PCR, which spanned a total of 54 Vbeta and 13 Jbeta segments. A single record per CDR3 protein comes from TCRdb applying MiXCR to the immunoSEQ multiplex PCR reads. The sample lists under 95,000 distinct CDR3 sequences, just under 95% occurring once. The sequenced target, TCR beta, came from blood CD8+ and CD4+ T cells. The receptor was derived from a human donor with Susac syndrome. Specimen: CD4+ T cells from PBMCs.

In DNA, the CDR3 is TGTGCCAGCAGCCCCCTTAAGAGAGCTAACTATGGCTACACCTTC. Amino acids: CASSPLKRANYGYTF. The chain is built from TRBV11-2 and TRBJ1-2; D gene uncertain. Trimming took 5 bases from V and 0 from J, leaving 13 bases between them. Germline V gene lookup returns CDR1 SGHAT and CDR2 FQNNGV. The CDR3 totals 15 residues.